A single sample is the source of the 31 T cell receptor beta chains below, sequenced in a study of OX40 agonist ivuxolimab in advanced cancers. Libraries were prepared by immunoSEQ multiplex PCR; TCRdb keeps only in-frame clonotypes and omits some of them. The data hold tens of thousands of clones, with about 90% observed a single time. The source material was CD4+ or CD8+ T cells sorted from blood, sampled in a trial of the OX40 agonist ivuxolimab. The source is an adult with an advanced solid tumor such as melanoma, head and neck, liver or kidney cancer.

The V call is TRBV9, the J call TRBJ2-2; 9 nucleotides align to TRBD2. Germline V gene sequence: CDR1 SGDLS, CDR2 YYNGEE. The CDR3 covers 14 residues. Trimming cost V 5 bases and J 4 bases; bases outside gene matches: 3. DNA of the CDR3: TGTGCCAGCAGAGCGGGAGGTAGCACCGGGGAGCTGTTTTTT. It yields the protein CASRAGGSTGELFF.

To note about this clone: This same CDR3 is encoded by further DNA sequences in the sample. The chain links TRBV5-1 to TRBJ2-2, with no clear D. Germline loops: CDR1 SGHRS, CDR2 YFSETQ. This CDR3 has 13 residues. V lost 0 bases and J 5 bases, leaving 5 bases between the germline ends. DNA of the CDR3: TGCGCCAGCAGCTTGGACTCAACCGGGGAGCTGTTTTTT. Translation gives CASSLDSTGELFF.

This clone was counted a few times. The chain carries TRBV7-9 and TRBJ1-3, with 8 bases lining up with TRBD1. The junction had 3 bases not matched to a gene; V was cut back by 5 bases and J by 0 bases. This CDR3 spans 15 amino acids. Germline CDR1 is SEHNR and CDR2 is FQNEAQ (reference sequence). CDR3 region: CASSPTGGSGNTIYF. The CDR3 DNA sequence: TGTGCCAGCAGCCCCACAGGGGGCTCTGGAAACACCATATATTTT.

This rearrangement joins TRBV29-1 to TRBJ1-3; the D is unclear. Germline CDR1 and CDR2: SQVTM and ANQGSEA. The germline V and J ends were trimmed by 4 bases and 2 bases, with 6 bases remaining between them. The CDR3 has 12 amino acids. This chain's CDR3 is CSVGGPGNTIYF. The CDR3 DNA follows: TGCAGCGTTGGAGGCCCTGGAAACACCATATATTTT.

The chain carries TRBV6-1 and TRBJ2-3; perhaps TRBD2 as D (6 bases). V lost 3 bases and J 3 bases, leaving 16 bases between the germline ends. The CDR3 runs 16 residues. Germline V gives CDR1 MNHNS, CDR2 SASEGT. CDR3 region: CASSDAGRGGTDTQYF. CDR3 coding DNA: TGTGCCAGCAGTGACGCGGGTCGGGGAGGTACAGATACGCAGTATTTT.

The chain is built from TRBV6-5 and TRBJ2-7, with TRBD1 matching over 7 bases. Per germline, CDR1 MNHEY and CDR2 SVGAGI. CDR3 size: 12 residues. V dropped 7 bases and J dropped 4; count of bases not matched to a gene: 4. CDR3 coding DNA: TGTGCCAGCATAAAACAGGGGTACGAGCAGTACTTC. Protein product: CASIKQGYEQYF.

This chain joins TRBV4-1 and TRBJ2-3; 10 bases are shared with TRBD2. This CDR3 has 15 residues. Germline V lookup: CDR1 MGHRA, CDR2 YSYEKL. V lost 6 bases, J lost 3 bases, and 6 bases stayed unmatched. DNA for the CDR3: TGCGCCAGCAGGCCAAGCGGGAGGGTGACAGATACGCAGTATTTT. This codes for CASRPSGRVTDTQYF.

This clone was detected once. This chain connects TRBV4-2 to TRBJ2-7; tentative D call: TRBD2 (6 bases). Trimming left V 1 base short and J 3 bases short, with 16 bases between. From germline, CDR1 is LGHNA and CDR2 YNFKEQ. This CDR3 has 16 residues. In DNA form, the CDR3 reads TGTGCCAGCAGCCAAGTTATGAGCGGGCCTCTCTACGAGCAGTACTTC. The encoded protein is CASSQVMSGPLYEQYF.

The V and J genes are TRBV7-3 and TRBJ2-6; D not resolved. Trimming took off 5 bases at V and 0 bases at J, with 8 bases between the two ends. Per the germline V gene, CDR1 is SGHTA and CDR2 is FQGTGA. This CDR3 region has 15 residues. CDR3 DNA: TGTGCCAGCAGCCTCCTGGGCTCTGGGGCCAACGTCCTGACTTTC. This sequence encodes CASSLLGSGANVLTF.

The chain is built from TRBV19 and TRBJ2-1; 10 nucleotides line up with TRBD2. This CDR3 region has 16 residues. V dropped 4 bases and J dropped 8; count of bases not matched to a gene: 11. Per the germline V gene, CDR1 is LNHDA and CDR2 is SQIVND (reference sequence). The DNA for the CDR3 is TGTGCCAGTAGTACTGGCTGGGCTAGCGGGAGATATGAGCAGTTCTTC. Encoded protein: CASSTGWASGRYEQFF.

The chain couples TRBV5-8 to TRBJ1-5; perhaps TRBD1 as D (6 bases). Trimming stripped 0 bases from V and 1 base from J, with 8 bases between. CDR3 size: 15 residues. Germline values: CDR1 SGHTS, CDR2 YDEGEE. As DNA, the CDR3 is TGTGCCAGCAGCTTGGCAGGGGTGAGCAATCAGCCCCAGCATTTT. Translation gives CASSLAGVSNQPQHF.

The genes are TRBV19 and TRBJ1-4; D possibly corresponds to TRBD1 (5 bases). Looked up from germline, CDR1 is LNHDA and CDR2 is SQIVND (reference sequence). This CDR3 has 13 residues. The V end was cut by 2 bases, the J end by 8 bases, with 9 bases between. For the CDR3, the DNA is TGTGCCAGTAGTATACAGGGAAGGGAAAAACTGTTTTTT. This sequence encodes CASSIQGREKLFF.

The CDR3 nucleotides are TGTGCCAGCAGTATACAGGGGCGGGGCGAGCAGTACTTC. Protein product: CASSIQGRGEQYF. This chain connects TRBV7-2 to TRBJ2-7, with TRBD1 as a possible D gene (7 bases). V was trimmed by 6 bases and J by 6 bases, leaving 15 bases between them. The length of the CDR3 is 13 residues. CDR1 and CDR2 (germline): SGHTA, FQGNSA.

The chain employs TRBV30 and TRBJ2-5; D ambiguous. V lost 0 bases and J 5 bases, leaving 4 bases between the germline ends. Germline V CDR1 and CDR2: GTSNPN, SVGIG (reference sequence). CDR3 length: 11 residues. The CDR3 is CAWSVSETQYF. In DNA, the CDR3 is TGTGCCTGGAGTGTAAGTGAGACCCAGTACTTC.

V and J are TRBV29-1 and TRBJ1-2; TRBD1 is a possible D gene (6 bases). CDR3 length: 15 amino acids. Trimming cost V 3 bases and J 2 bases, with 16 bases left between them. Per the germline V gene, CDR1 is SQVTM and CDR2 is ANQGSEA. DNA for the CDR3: TGCAGCGTTGACCTGGGGGGGCAGGGGAACTATGGCTACACCTTC. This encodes CSVDLGGQGNYGYTF.

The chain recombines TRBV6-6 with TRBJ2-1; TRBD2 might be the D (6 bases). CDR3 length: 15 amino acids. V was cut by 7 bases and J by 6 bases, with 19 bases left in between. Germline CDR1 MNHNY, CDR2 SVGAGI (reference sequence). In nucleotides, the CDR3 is TGTGCCAGCACCCCCCGCGGGGTTTGGGGCAATGAGCAGTTCTTC. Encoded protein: CASTPRGVWGNEQFF.

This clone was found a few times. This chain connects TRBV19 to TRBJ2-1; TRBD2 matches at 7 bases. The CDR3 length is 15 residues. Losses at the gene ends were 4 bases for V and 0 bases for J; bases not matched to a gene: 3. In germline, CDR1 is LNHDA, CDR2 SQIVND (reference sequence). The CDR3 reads CASSNLAASYNEQFF. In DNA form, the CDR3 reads TGTGCCAGTAGTAATCTAGCGGCCTCCTACAATGAGCAGTTCTTC.

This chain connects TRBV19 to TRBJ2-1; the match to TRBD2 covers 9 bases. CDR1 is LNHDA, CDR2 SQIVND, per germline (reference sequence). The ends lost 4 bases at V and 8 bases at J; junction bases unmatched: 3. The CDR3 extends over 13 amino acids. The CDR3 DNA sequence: TGTGCCAGTAGTAGCGGGAGGGTATATGAGCAGTTCTTC. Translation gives CASSSGRVYEQFF.

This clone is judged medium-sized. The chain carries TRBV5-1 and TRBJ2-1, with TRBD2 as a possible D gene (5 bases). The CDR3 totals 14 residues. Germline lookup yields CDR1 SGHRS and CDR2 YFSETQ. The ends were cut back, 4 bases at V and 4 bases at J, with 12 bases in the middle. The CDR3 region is CASSPQLVYNEQFF. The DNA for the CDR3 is TGCGCCAGCAGCCCCCAACTAGTTTACAATGAGCAGTTCTTC.

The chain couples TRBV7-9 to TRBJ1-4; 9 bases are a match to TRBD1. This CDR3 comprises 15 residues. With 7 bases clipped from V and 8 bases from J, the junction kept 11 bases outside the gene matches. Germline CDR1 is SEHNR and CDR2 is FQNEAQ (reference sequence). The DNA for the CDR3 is TGTGCCAGCACCCAAAGGGGAACAGGGGGCGAAAAACTGTTTTTT. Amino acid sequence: CASTQRGTGGEKLFF.

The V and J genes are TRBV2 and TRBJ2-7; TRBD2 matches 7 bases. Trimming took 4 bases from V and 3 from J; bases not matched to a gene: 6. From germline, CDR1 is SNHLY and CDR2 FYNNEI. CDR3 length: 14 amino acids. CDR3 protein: CASSASGLGYEQYF. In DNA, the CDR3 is TGTGCCAGCAGTGCTAGCGGTCTAGGCTACGAGCAGTACTTC.

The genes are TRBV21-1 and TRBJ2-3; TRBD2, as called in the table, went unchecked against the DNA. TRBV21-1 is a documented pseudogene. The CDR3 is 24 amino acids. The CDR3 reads CASSNIGGNGASGRAPQSTDTQYF. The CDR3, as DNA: TGTGCCAGCAGCAACATTGGCGGGAACGGGGCTAGCGGGAGGGCCCCCCAAAGCACAGATACGCAGTATTTT.

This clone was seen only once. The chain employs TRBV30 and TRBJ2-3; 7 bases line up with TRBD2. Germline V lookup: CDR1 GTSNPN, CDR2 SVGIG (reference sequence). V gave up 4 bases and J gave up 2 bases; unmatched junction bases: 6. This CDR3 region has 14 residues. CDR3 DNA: TGTGCCTGGAACCCCGGGGGGTACACAGATACGCAGTATTTT. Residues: CAWNPGGYTDTQYF.

CDR3 sequence reads: CATSRVGTSGRAAKNIQYF. The CDR3 region has the DNA TGTGCCACCAGCAGAGTCGGGACTAGCGGGAGGGCGGCCAAAAACATTCAGTACTTC. V usage is TRBV15 and J usage is TRBJ2-4; 16 bases align to TRBD2. There are 19 residues in the CDR3. The germline gives CDR1 LNHNV, CDR2 YYDKDF (reference sequence). The trim removed 1 base at V and 1 base at J, leaving 4 bases unmatched.

The CDR3 coding sequence is TGCAGCGTTGGGCAGAGTGACAATGAGCAGTTCTTC. Encoded protein: CSVGQSDNEQFF. V gene TRBV29-1 combines with J gene TRBJ2-1, with unresolved D. The germline V and J ends were trimmed by 4 bases and 5 bases, with 9 bases remaining between them. The CDR3 totals 12 residues. CDR1 and CDR2 (germline): SQVTM, ANQGSEA.

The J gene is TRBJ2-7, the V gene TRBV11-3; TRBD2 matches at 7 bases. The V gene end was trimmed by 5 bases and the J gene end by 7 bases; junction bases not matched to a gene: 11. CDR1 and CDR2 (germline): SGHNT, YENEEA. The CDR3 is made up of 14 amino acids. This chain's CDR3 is CASSNPGLMGEQYF. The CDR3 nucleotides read TGTGCCAGCAGCAACCCGGGACTAATGGGAGAGCAGTACTTC.

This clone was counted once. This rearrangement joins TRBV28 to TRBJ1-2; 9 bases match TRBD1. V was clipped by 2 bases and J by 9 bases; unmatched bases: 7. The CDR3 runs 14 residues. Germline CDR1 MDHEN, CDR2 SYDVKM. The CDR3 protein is CASSLMGTGFRYTF. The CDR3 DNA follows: TGTGCCAGCAGTTTAATGGGGACAGGGTTCCGCTACACCTTC.

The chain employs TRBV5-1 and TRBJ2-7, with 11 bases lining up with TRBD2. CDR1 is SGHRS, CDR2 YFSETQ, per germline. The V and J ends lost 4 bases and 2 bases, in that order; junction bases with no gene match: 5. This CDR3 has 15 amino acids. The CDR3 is CASSAGLAETYEQYF. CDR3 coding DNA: TGCGCCAGCAGCGCGGGACTAGCGGAGACCTACGAGCAGTACTTC.

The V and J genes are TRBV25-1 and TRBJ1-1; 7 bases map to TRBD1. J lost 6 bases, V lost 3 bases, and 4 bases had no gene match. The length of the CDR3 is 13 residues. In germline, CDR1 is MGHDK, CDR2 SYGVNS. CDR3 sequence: CASSDRGGSEAFF. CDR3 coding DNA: TGTGCCAGCAGTGACAGGGGGGGATCTGAAGCTTTCTTT.

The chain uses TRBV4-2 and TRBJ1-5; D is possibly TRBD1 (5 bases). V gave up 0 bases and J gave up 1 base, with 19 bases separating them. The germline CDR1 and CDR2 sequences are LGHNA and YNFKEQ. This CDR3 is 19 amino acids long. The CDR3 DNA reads TGTGCCAGCAGCCAAGAGTTGAGGAGGGGCGGGGGGAGCAATCAGCCCCAGCATTTT. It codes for CASSQELRRGGGSNQPQHF.

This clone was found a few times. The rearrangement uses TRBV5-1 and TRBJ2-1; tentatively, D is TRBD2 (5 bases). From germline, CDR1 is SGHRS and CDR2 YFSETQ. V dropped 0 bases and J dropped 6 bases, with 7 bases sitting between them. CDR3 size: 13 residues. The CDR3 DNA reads TGCGCCAGCAGCTTGGGTGGGAGCAATGAGCAGTTCTTC. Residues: CASSLGGSNEQFF.